These 21 T cell receptor beta chains originate from one sample sequenced in a study of preoperative IRX-2 immunotherapy in early breast cancer. Treatment indicated: preoperative locoregional IRX-2 cytokine immunotherapy. Sequencing was performed with immunoSEQ multiplex PCR; in TCRdb, only in-frame clones are kept and a portion is missing. Seen here are under 25,000 clones, around 81% observed once, and the top ten hold roughly 1.2%. Material: lymph node tissue, obtained after IRX-2 immunotherapy. The receptors shown here come from a human donor with breast cancer.

This chain uses TRBV19 with TRBJ2-1, with D maybe TRBD1 (5 bases). V dropped 0 bases and J dropped 2 bases, with 14 bases sitting between them. Germline CDR1 reads LNHDA; CDR2 reads SQIVND (reference sequence). The CDR3 spans 17 residues. Here the CDR3 reads CASSIEGKGWTYNEQFF. The CDR3 region has the DNA TGTGCCAGTAGTATAGAAGGTAAGGGGTGGACCTACAATGAGCAGTTCTTC.

This rearrangement joins TRBV23-1 to TRBJ2-1; the match to TRBD2 covers 12 bases. TRBV23-1 is noted as an ORF with a role that remains uncertain. The V segment lost 6 bases and the J segment 8 bases; nucleotides outside the gene matches: 11. CDR3 length equals 16 residues. In DNA form, the CDR3 reads TGCGCCAGCAGCCCGACTAGCGGGAGATATTTGGATGAGCAGTTCTTC. This codes for CASSPTSGRYLDEQFF.

The chain carries TRBV15 and TRBJ1-1; 8 bases fit TRBD1. CDR1 is LNHNV, CDR2 YYDKDF, per germline (reference sequence). The CDR3 runs to 15 residues. The V gene end was trimmed by 9 bases and the J gene end by 6 bases; junction bases not matched to a gene: 15. CDR3 loop: CATRDRQGMFAEAFF. CDR3 DNA: TGTGCCACGAGGGACCGACAGGGGATGTTCGCTGAAGCTTTCTTT.

The chain has TRBV11-3 and TRBJ1-3, with TRBD1 matching over 7 bases. The CDR3 length is 16 residues. Germline CDR1 reads SGHNT; CDR2 reads YENEEA. Trimming at V came to 5 bases and at J to 0 bases, leaving 7 bases not matched to a gene. The CDR3 bases are TGTGCCAGCAGCCACCAGGGGGGTCCCTCTGGAAACACCATATATTTT. As protein: CASSHQGGPSGNTIYF.

The chain recombines TRBV29-1 with TRBJ1-3; maybe TRBD1 (5 bases). CDR3 size: 12 residues. V lost 7 bases and J 3 bases, leaving 10 bases between the germline ends. CDR1 SQVTM and CDR2 ANQGSEA come from the germline V gene. The CDR3 is CSADSNGNTIYF. DNA for the CDR3: TGCAGCGCAGACAGTAATGGAAACACCATATATTTT.

This sequence joins TRBV6-8 and TRBJ1-1; D is uncertain. The germline V and J ends were trimmed by 1 base and 7 bases, with 13 bases remaining between them. CDR1 and CDR2 from the germline V gene are MNHGY and SAAAGT. The CDR3 length is 14 residues. The CDR3 region is CASSYYGKSGEAFF. In nucleotides, the CDR3 is TGTGCCAGCAGTTACTATGGAAAGTCGGGTGAAGCTTTCTTT.

This sequence joins TRBV6-8 and TRBJ1-4; D gene ambiguous. The germline V gene has CDR1 MNHGY and CDR2 SAAAGT. The CDR3 contains 14 residues. The V end lost 4 bases, the J end lost 4 bases, and 10 bases lay between the germline ends. For the CDR3, the DNA is TGTGCCAGCAGTTGGGCAGGCCTTAATGAAAAACTGTTTTTT. Translated, it gives CASSWAGLNEKLFF.

V gene TRBV28 combines with J gene TRBJ2-5, with TRBD2 matching over 10 bases. Trimming took 7 bases from V and 4 from J; bases not matched to a gene: 9. Germline values: CDR1 MDHEN, CDR2 SYDVKM. The length of the CDR3 is 15 residues. CDR3 DNA: TGTGCCAGCAAGGGGTTAGCGGGAGGAGGAGAGACCCAGTACTTC. The encoded protein is CASKGLAGGGETQYF.

The V call is TRBV28, the J call TRBJ2-7, with D possibly called TRBD1 or TRBD2 (5 bases each). V gave up 6 bases and J gave up 4 bases, with 13 bases separating them. Germline assignment: CDR1 MDHEN and CDR2 SYDVKM. This CDR3 comprises 13 residues. CDR3 DNA: TGTGCCAGCAGACCGGGACCATTATACGAGCAGTACTTC. It specifies CASRPGPLYEQYF.

The chain couples TRBV11-3 to TRBJ1-1, with 7 bases lining up with TRBD1. V shed 3 bases, J shed 0 bases, and the junction held 7 bases outside the gene matches. The CDR3 is 16 residues long. Germline CDR1 and CDR2: SGHNT and YENEEA. DNA for the CDR3: TGTGCCAGCAGCTTGGCGGGGACAGCCATGAACACTGAAGCTTTCTTT. Protein product: CASSLAGTAMNTEAFF.

This clone was detected once. The chain carries TRBV28 and TRBJ2-3; 9 bases match TRBD1. This CDR3 region has 13 residues. J gave up 7 bases and V 3 bases, and 2 bases lay outside the gene matches. Germline V gene lookup returns CDR1 MDHEN and CDR2 SYDVKM. This chain's CDR3 is CASSFTGGYTQYF. The CDR3 region has the DNA TGTGCCAGCAGTTTTACAGGGGGCTATACGCAGTATTTT.

The rearrangement links TRBV28 to TRBJ2-3; D is unresolved. The CDR3 contains 12 residues. V was trimmed by 5 bases and J by 4 bases, leaving 7 bases between them. The germline V gene has CDR1 MDHEN and CDR2 SYDVKM. CDR3 sequence: CASSLPADTQYF. In DNA form, the CDR3 reads TGTGCCAGCAGTCTACCCGCAGATACGCAGTATTTT.

This chain joins TRBV10-2 and TRBJ2-1; D call uncertain. CDR3 length: 13 residues. V was trimmed by 8 bases and J by 1 base, leaving 9 bases between them. The germline CDR1 and CDR2 sequences are WSHSY and SAAADI. CDR3 DNA sequence: TGCGCCAGCTGGACCAGTTCCTACAATGAGCAGTTCTTC. Encoded protein: CASWTSSYNEQFF.

The V and J genes are TRBV19 and TRBJ1-2, with TRBD1 matching over 10 bases. J gave up 5 bases and V 6 bases, and 6 bases lay outside the gene matches. Germline CDR1 and CDR2: LNHDA and SQIVND (reference sequence). This CDR3 is built from 14 residues. The CDR3 reads CASRTKGQGYGYTF. CDR3 coding DNA: TGTGCCAGTAGAACCAAGGGACAGGGGTATGGCTACACCTTC.

The chain combines TRBV1 with TRBJ1-4; TRBD1 was called by the table and not checked on the DNA. TRBV1 is described as a pseudogene. This CDR3 contains 16 residues. The chain's CDR3 is CASSHLGQGANEKLFF. The DNA of the CDR3 is TGCGCCAGCAGCCATCTAGGACAGGGGGCTAATGAAAAACTGTTTTTT.

The J gene is TRBJ1-2, the V gene TRBV6-8; D unclear. The CDR3 loop spans 12 amino acids. V was shortened by 5 bases and J by 0 bases, with 4 bases between the two germline ends. Germline V gene data show CDR1 as MNHGY and CDR2 as SAAAGT. For the CDR3, the DNA is TGTGCCAGCAGTCCGCCTAACTATGGCTACACCTTC. Residues: CASSPPNYGYTF.

The chain recombines TRBV12-5 with TRBJ2-1; possibly TRBD1 for D (5 bases). From germline, CDR1 is LGHNT and CDR2 FRNRAP. CDR3 length: 13 amino acids. V was clipped by 5 bases and J by 6 bases, with 11 bases between them. CDR3 in DNA: TGTGCTAGTGGTCCCGACAGAGGCAATGAGCAGTTCTTC. It is translated as CASGPDRGNEQFF.

The chain recombines TRBV19 with TRBJ2-1; D is undetermined. CDR3 length equals 15 residues. Germline V gene lookup returns CDR1 LNHDA and CDR2 SQIVND (reference sequence). V lost 4 bases and J 3 bases, leaving 13 bases between the germline ends. CDR3 region: CASSTMVEGYNEQFF. The DNA for the CDR3 is TGTGCCAGTAGTACTATGGTTGAAGGCTACAATGAGCAGTTCTTC.

This chain uses TRBV6-8 with TRBJ2-6, with D perhaps TRBD2 (6 bases). Germline lookup yields CDR1 MNHGY and CDR2 SAAAGT. This CDR3 is 15 amino acids long. The V gene lost 4 bases and the J gene lost 2 bases, with 9 bases spanning the gap. The CDR3 here is CASSFRRAGANVLTF. Here the CDR3 DNA reads TGTGCCAGCAGTTTTCGGAGGGCTGGGGCCAACGTCCTGACTTTC.

The rearrangement links TRBV12-5 to TRBJ2-7; D may be TRBD2 (9 bases). Trimming cost V 8 bases and J 7 bases, with 24 bases left between them. The CDR3 covers 15 residues. Germline V gene data show CDR1 as LGHNT and CDR2 as FRNRAP. CDR3: CASSQGASGTSEQYF. The CDR3 DNA follows: TGTGCTAGTTCTCAGGGGGCTAGCGGGACGAGTGAGCAGTACTTC.

The rearrangement links TRBV7-6 to TRBJ2-7, with D tentatively TRBD1 (6 bases). Germline V lookup: CDR1 SGHVS, CDR2 FNYEAQ. V dropped 1 base and J dropped 3 bases, with 13 bases sitting between them. The CDR3 runs 15 residues. The CDR3: CASSLVMGQFYEQYF. In DNA, the CDR3 is TGTGCCAGCAGCTTAGTTATGGGACAATTCTACGAGCAGTACTTC.